The sample holds many counts of the clone carrying this TCR beta chain. This entry belongs to a study of regulatory T cells in long-lasting Graves disease. In building TCR beta libraries, iRepertoire HTBI primers were used together with Arm-PCR of CDR3 regions. TCRdb ran MiXCR on the multiplex PCR reads and lists one entry per CDR3 protein. The sample lists 550,000 or so distinct CDR3 sequences, 12% occurring once. Described time point: newly diagnosed GD, antithyroid drugs for less than 3 months. PBMC-extracted RNA yielded the TCR library. V lost 0 bases to trimming and J lost 2 bases, with 8 bases between them. This CDR3 comprises 14 residues. CDR1 and CDR2 from the germline V gene are SGHAT and FQNNGV. The sample was also linked to a second study, of T cells in Graves' hyperthyroidism and ophthalmopathy.

The gene calls are TRBV11-2 and TRBJ2-7; TRBD2 might be the D (6 bases). The material was peripheral blood mononuclear cells (PBMCs), obtained at new diagnosis, from a patient treated with antithyroid drugs. The TCR originated in a woman in her twenties or thirties with Graves disease. As DNA, the CDR3 is TGTGCCAGCAGCTTAGAACAGCGGGCCTACGAGCAGTACTTC. This encodes CASSLEQRAYEQYF. The whole variable domain, filled in from reference TRBV11-2 and TRBJ2-7, reads EAGVAQSPRYKIIEKRQSVAFWCNPISGHATLYWYQQILGQGPKLLIQFQNNGVVDDSQLPKDRFSAERLKGVDSTLKIQPAKLEDSAVYLCASSLEQRAYEQYFGPGTRLTVT.